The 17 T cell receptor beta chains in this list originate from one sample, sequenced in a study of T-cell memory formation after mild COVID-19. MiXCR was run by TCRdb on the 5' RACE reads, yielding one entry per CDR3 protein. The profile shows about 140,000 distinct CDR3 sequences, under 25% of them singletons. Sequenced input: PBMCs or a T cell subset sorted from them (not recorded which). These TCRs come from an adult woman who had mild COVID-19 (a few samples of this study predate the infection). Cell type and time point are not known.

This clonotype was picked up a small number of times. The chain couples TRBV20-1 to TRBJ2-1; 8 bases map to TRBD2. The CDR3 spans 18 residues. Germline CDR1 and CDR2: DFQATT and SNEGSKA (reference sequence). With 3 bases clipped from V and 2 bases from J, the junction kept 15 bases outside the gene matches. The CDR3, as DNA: TGCAGTGCTAGGGTAGCCGGGCGAGCGGGAGCTACCTACAATGAGCAGTTCTTC. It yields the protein CSARVAGRAGATYNEQFF.

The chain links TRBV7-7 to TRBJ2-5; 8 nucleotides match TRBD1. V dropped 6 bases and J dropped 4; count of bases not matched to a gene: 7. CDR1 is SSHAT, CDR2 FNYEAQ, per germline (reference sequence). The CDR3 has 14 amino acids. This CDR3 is CASSRSGGLETQYF. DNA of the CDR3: TGTGCCAGCAGTCGGTCAGGGGGCCTAGAGACCCAGTACTTC.

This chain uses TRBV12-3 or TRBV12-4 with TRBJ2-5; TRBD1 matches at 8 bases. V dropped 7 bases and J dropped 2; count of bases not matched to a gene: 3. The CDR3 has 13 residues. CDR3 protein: CASKQGDQETQYF. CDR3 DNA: TGTGCCAGCAAACAGGGGGATCAAGAGACCCAGTACTTC.

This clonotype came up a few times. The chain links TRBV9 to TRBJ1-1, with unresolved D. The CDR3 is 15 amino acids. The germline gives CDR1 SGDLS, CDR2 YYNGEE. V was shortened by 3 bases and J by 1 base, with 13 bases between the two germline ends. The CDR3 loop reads CASSAPGKENTEAFF. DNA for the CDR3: TGTGCCAGCAGCGCCCCGGGGAAAGAGAACACTGAAGCTTTCTTT.

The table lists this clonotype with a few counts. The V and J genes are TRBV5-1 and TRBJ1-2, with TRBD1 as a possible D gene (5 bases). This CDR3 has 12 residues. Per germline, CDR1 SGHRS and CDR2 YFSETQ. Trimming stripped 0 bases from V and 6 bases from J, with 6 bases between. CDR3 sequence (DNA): TGCGCCAGCAGCTTGGCAGGGAATGGCTACACCTTC. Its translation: CASSLAGNGYTF.

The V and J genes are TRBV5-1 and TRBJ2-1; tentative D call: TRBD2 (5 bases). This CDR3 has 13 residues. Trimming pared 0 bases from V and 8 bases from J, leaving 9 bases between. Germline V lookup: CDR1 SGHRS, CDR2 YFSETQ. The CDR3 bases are TGCGCCAGCAGCTTGGATGGGAGAGATGAGCAGTTCTTC. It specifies CASSLDGRDEQFF.

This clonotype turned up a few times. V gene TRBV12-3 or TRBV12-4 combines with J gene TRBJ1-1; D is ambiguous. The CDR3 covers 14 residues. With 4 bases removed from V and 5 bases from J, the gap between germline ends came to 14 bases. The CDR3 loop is CASSSGPGRTEAFF. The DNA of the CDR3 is TGTGCCAGCAGTTCGGGTCCCGGGCGGACTGAAGCTTTCTTT.

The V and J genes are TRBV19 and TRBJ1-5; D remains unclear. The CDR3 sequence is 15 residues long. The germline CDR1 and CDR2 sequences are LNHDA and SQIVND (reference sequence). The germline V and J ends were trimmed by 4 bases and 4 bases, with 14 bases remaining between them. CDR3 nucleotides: TGTGCCAGTAGTACCTGGGAGGGTCGAAATCAGCCCCAGCATTTT. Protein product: CASSTWEGRNQPQHF. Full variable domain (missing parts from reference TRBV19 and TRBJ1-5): DGGITQSPKYLFRKEGQNVTLSCEQNLNHDAMYWYRQDPGQGLRLIYYSQIVNDFQKGDIAEGYSVSREKKESFPLTVTSAQKNPTAFYLCASSTWEGRNQPQHFGDGTRLSIL.

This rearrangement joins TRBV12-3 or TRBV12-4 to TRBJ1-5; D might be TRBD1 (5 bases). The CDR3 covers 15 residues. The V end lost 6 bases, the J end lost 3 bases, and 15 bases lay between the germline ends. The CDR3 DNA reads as TGTGCCAGCAGGATCGAAGGGGCTATCAATCAGCCCCAGCATTTT. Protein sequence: CASRIEGAINQPQHF.

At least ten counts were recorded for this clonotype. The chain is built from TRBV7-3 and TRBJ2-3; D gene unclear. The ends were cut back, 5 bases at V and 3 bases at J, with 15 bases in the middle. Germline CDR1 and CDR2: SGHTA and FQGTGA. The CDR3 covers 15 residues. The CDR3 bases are TGTGCCAGCAGCCCCGGCCCCCAGAGGACAGATACGCAGTATTTT. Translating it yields CASSPGPQRTDTQYF.

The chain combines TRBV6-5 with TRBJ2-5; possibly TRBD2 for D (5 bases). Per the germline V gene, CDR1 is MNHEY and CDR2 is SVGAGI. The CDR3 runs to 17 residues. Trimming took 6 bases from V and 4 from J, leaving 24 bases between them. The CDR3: CASSALSGRVKGETQYF. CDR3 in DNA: TGTGCCAGCAGCGCCCTAAGTGGGCGGGTAAAGGGAGAGACCCAGTACTTC.

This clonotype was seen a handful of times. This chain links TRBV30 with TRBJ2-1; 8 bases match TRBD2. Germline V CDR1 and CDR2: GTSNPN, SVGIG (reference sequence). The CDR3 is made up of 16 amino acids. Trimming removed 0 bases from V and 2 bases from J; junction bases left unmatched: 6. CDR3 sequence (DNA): TGTGCCTGGAGTGTACTCGGTAGCGGGACCTACAATGAGCAGTTCTTC. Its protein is CAWSVLGSGTYNEQFF.

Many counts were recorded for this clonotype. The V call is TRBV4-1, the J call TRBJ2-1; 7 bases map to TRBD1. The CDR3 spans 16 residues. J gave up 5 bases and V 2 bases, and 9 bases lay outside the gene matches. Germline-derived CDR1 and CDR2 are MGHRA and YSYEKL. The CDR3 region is CASSQQQGKGHNEQFF. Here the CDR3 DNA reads TGCGCCAGCAGCCAACAACAGGGGAAGGGTCACAATGAGCAGTTCTTC.

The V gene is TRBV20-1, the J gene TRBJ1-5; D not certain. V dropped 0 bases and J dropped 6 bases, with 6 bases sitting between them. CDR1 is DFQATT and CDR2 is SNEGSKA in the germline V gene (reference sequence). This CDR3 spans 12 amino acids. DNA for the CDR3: TGCAGTGCTAGAGATCCTAGTCAGCCCCAGCATTTT. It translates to CSARDPSQPQHF.

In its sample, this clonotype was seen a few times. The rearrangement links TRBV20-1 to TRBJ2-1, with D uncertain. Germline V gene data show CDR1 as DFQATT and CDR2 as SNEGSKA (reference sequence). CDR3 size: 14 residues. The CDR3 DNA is TGCAGCGCGACGGATGGGCAATTCCCTAATGAGCAGTTCTTC. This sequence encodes CSATDGQFPNEQFF.

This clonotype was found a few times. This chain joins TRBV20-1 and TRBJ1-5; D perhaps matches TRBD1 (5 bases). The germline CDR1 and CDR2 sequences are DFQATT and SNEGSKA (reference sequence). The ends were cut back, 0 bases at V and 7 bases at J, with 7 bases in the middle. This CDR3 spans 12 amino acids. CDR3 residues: CSAREGQQPQHF. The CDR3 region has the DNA TGCAGTGCTAGAGAGGGGCAACAGCCCCAGCATTTT.

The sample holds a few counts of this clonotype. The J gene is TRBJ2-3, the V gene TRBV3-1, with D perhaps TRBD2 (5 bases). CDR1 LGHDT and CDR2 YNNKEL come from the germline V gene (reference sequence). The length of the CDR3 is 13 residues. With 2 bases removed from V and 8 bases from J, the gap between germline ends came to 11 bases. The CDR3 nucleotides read TGTGCCAGCAGCCAATATCGGGGTGGTACGCAGTATTTT. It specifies CASSQYRGGTQYF.